This is a list of T cell receptor beta chains from one sample in a study of siplizumab effects on memory and regulatory T cells. Assay: immunoSEQ multiplex PCR; the TCRdb copy retains only in-frame clones and omits some. The table includes about 100,000 clones, 85% to 95% detected once. The sequencing input was non-Treg CD4+ T cells sorted from blood. The receptors derive from a human donor in good health. CDR3s include the opening cysteine and the closing phenylalanine or tryptophan. D genes are given only for firm matches. The size entry is marked missing in some rows and otherwise reads once, few, many or a size class.

J	V	size	D	CDR3	DNA
TRBJ2-7	TRBV28	.	.	CASSLSDSYEQYF	TGTGCCAGCAGTTTATCGGACAGCTACGAGCAGTACTTC
TRBJ2-7	TRBV7-9	.	.	CASSPLPYEQYF	TGTGCCAGCAGCCCCCTCCCCTACGAGCAGTACTTC
TRBJ2-2	TRBV19	.	.	CASSSFGVRELFF	TGTGCCAGTAGTAGTTTTGGGGTCCGGGAGCTGTTTTTT
TRBJ2-2	TRBV13	.	.	CASSLVVQGAGELFF	TGTGCCAGCAGCTTAGTTGTTCAGGGAGCCGGGGAGCTGTTTTTT
TRBJ2-3	TRBV30	.	.	CAWSPHRSTDTQYF	TGTGCCTGGAGCCCCCATCGGAGCACAGATACGCAGTATTTT
TRBJ1-2	TRBV6-6	.	TRBD1	CASSHTGGAGEGYTF	TGTGCCAGCAGTCACACAGGGGGCGCAGGTGAGGGCTACACCTTC
TRBJ2-1	TRBV7-2	.	TRBD2	CASSLELAGGNEQFF	TGTGCCAGCAGCTTAGAACTAGCGGGGGGCAATGAGCAGTTCTTC
TRBJ2-2	TRBV27	.	.	CASSLWGRETGELFF	TGTGCCAGCAGTTTATGGGGGCGGGAAACCGGGGAGCTGTTTTTT
TRBJ1-5	TRBV28	.	.	CASLGNSPNQPQHF	TGTGCCAGCCTGGGGAATTCGCCTAATCAGCCCCAGCATTTT
TRBJ2-7	TRBV7-8	.	.	CASSLARGSYEQYF	TGTGCCAGCAGCTTAGCGAGAGGGTCCTACGAGCAGTACTTC
TRBJ1-2	TRBV7-9	.	.	CASSLGTTYGYTF	TGTGCCAGCAGCTTGGGAACAACCTATGGCTACACCTTC
TRBJ2-1	TRBV4-1	.	TRBD2	CASSQYSGASSGNEQFF	TGCGCCAGCAGCCAATATAGCGGGGCCAGTTCGGGCAATGAGCAGTTCTTC
TRBJ1-1	TRBV9	.	.	CASSPVDTEAFF	TGTGCCAGCAGCCCCGTCGATACTGAAGCTTTCTTT
TRBJ1-2	TRBV29-1	.	.	CSVGGVPNHGYTF	TGCAGCGTGGGGGGGGTGCCTAATCATGGCTACACCTTC
TRBJ2-2	TRBV2	.	TRBD1	CASLGGAFGELFF	TGTGCCAGCCTAGGGGGCGCATTCGGGGAGCTGTTTTTT
TRBJ2-3	TRBV5-1	.	.	CASSLESVDTQYF	TGCGCCAGCAGCTTGGAGAGTGTAGATACGCAGTATTTT
TRBJ1-1	TRBV6-5	.	TRBD1	CASSYAGQGAEAFF	TGTGCCAGCAGTTACGCGGGACAGGGGGCTGAAGCTTTCTTT
TRBJ2-7	TRBV2	.	TRBD2	CASSGTSVSYEQYF	TGTGCCAGCAGTGGGACTAGCGTCTCCTACGAGCAGTACTTC
TRBJ2-3	TRBV7-6	.	TRBD2	CASSLRLAGNTDTQYF	TGTGCCAGCAGCTTAAGACTAGCGGGGAACACAGATACGCAGTATTTT
TRBJ2-1	TRBV30	.	TRBD2	CAWRNLLAGNEQFF	TGTGCCTGGAGAAATCTACTAGCGGGAAATGAGCAGTTCTTC
TRBJ1-1	TRBV29-1	once	.	CSVAVWADNTEAFF	TGCAGCGTTGCTGTGTGGGCTGACAACACTGAAGCTTTCTTT
TRBJ2-1	TRBV4-1	.	.	CASSQVSTEQFF	TGCGCCAGCAGCCAAGTGTCTACAGAGCAGTTCTTC
TRBJ1-4	TRBV6-6	.	TRBD1	CASSFAGGDEKLFF	TGTGCCAGCAGTTTCGCAGGGGGGGATGAAAAACTGTTTTTT
TRBJ1-1	TRBV19	.	.	CASRRPNTEAFF	TGTGCCAGTAGACGTCCGAACACTGAAGCTTTCTTT
TRBJ2-3	TRBV10-2	.	.	CASSELAGSDTQYF	TGCGCCAGCAGTGAGTTGGCCGGATCAGATACGCAGTATTTT
TRBJ1-1	TRBV11-1	.	TRBD1	CASSPDRVQTEAFF	TGTGCCAGCAGCCCGGACAGGGTTCAGACTGAAGCTTTCTTT
TRBJ2-7	TRBV7-8	once	.	CASSFNGHEQYF	TGTGCCAGCAGCTTTAATGGCCACGAGCAGTACTTC
TRBJ2-7	TRBV7-3	.	.	CASSRDSRSYEQYF	TGTGCCAGCAGCCGGGACTCCCGCTCCTACGAGCAGTACTTC
TRBJ1-1	TRBV21-1	.	.	CASSVEGAGDTEAFF	TGTGCCAGCAGCGTAGAGGGGGCGGGGGACACTGAAGCTTTCTTT
TRBJ1-1	TRBV6-5	.	TRBD1	CASSYRGQGNTEAFF	TGTGCCAGCAGTTATCGGGGACAGGGGAACACTGAAGCTTTCTTT
TRBJ2-5	TRBV10-1	.	.	CASSEFQDSQEIQYF	TGCGCCAGCAGTGAGTTTCAGGACTCGCAAGAGATCCAGTACTTC
TRBJ2-7	TRBV5-1	.	TRBD2	CASSRGLAGDTYEQYF	TGCGCCAGCAGCCGGGGACTAGCGGGAGACACCTACGAGCAGTACTTC
TRBJ1-1	TRBV2	.	.	CAGKDGRDTEAFF	TGTGCCGGCAAGGATGGCCGGGACACTGAAGCTTTCTTT
TRBJ2-3	TRBV7-3	.	.	CASSLEPSDAQYF	TGTGCCAGCAGCTTAGAGCCCTCGGACGCGCAGTATTTT
TRBJ2-1	TRBV7-9	.	.	CASSLEAGGNEQFF	TGTGCCAGCAGCTTGGAGGCCGGGGGCAATGAGCAGTTCTTC
TRBJ1-2	TRBV28	.	.	CASSAGPDMNYGYTF	TGTGCCAGCAGTGCCGGACCGGATATGAACTATGGCTACACCTTC
TRBJ2-6	TRBV9	.	.	CASGQSPSGANVLTF	TGTGCCAGCGGGCAGTCTCCCTCTGGGGCCAACGTCCTGACTTTC
TRBJ2-3	TRBV6-1	.	TRBD2	CASSLAGVGGTQYF	TGTGCCAGCTCCTTGGCGGGAGTTGGAGGAACGCAGTATTTT
TRBJ2-2	TRBV7-9	.	.	CASSIYTGELFF	TGTGCCAGCAGCATCTACACCGGGGAGCTGTTTTTT
TRBJ1-5	TRBV18	few	TRBD1	CASSLTGGDNQPQHF	TGTGCCAGCTCATTGACAGGGGGGGACAATCAGCCCCAGCATTTT
TRBJ1-1	TRBV28	.	.	CASSLPTNTEAFF	TGTGCCAGCAGTCTCCCTACGAACACTGAAGCTTTCTTT
TRBJ1-2	TRBV28	.	.	CASRGGPYGYTF	TGTGCCAGCAGGGGGGGCCCCTATGGCTACACCTTC
TRBJ2-3	TRBV5-4	.	.	CASSWDSLSTDTQYF	TGTGCCAGCAGCTGGGACTCACTTAGCACAGATACGCAGTATTTT